This TCR beta chain derives from a study of vaccination effects on CD4 cells after COVID-19. Notes on this clone: The antigen remains unidentified.

The data were produced by immunoSEQ multiplex PCR, yet TCRdb's version contains in-frame clones alone and is incomplete. Of 25,000 to 35,000 clones listed, 65% to 75% are singletons. V dropped 3 bases and J dropped 8 bases, with 4 bases sitting between them. Germline V gene data show CDR1 as SQVTM and CDR2 as ANQGSEA. The length of the CDR3 is 9 residues. Expansion of antigen-specific CD4+ T cells with viral peptide pools was carried out by the ViraFEST assay before sequencing. CD4+ T cells were isolated after about eleven days of culture. Previously uninfected by SARS-CoV-2, the vaccine recipients also showed negative nucleocapsid antibodies.

The sequence was collected from a human donor who received a COVID-19 vaccine. The chain has TRBV29-1 and TRBJ1-2, with D hard to call. Sample: CD4+ T cells from PBMCs cultured with SARS-CoV-2 spike peptides, taken before COVID-19 vaccination. This chain's CDR3 is CSVEPGYTF. Here the CDR3 DNA reads TGCAGCGTTGAGCCCGGCTACACCTTC.